The clone carrying this T cell receptor beta chain has just one count. Its antigen is unidentified. Starting from 500 ng of total RNA, TCR beta cDNA was produced with a primer in the constant region. Researchers made the TCR beta libraries by running three nested multiplex PCR rounds with slightly modified ARM-PCR. The first two PCR rounds used TRBV1-TRBV30 primers with a Cbeta primer, approximately 10 cycles each. TCRdb fed the multiplex PCR reads into MiXCR, producing one record per CDR3 protein. This table holds around 100,000 distinct CDR3 sequences, roughly 69% found once. CDR1 and CDR2 (germline): SGHAT, FQNNGV. The CDR3 spans 15 residues. Trimming cost V 3 bases and J 6 bases; bases outside gene matches: 9. The data were obtained in a study of tumor-infiltrating lymphocytes in primary liver carcinoma. Regarding the study as a whole: Only around 7.5-25% of top clones occurred in all five tumor regions.

Unsorted bulk tissue of roughly 20-31 mg yielded co-extracted RNA and DNA. V gene TRBV11-2 combines with J gene TRBJ1-2; TRBD1 agrees at 8 bases. This TCR was recovered from an older woman with primary liver carcinoma and hepatitis B virus infection. Sequencing used liver tumor tissue from sampling region 5. The subset was: tumor region T5, tumor centre. Here the CDR3 DNA reads TGTGCCAGCAGCTTCACACAGGGGGGGGGGGATGGCTACACCTTC. This translates into CASSFTQGGGDGYTF.